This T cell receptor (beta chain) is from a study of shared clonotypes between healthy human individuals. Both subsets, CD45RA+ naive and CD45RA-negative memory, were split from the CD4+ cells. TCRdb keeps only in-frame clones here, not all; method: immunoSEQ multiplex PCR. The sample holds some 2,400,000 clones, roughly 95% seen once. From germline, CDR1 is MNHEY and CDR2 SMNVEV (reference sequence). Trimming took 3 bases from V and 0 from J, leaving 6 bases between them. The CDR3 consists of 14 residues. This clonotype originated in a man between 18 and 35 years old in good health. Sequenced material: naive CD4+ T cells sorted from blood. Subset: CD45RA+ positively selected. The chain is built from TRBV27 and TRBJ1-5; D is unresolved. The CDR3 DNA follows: TGTGCCAGCAGTTTCGAGGGTAGCAATCAGCCCCAGCATTTT. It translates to CASSFEGSNQPQHF.